The clone carrying this T cell receptor beta chain was observed a few times. Its antigen is not identified. The CDR3 contains 15 residues. Between the trimmed V and J ends, which lost 0 bases and 1 base, there was a span of 8 bases. Germline CDR1 SGHKS, CDR2 YYEKEE (reference sequence). The data belong to a study of CD8 T cells in ankylosing spondylitis. General study results and limits: Typical of ankylosing spondylitis blood, it appeared, was a TCR beta motif of under 10 highly homologous variants. Earlier studies detected some motif variants in reactive arthritis synovial fluid and blood.

5'-RACE, quantitative and with molecular barcodes, yielded the TCR beta libraries. TCRdb re-analysed the 5' RACE reads in MiXCR, keeping a single row per CDR3 protein. The table records fewer than 500,000 distinct CDR3 sequences, approximately 20% of them present only once. The chain employs TRBV5-5 and TRBJ2-1; TRBD2 might be the D (6 bases). The receptor comes from a male donor with ankylosing spondylitis. What was sequenced was blood, either unsorted or a sorted T cell fraction (not recorded which). The chain's CDR3 is CASSLGLDSYNEQFF. CDR3 DNA: TGTGCCAGCAGCTTGGGACTAGATTCCTACAATGAGCAGTTCTTC.